Presented here are 16 T cell receptor beta chains from one specimen sequenced in a study of blood T cells in healthy people across ages (dated by TCRdb to the mid-2010s). Libraries were built with 5' RACE. The reads were generated on an Illumina HiSeq 2500. A second roughly 6 to 12 cycle PCR used a sample-barcoded 5' primer and a J-beta primer mix. TCRdb reworked the public reads: Q25 trimming with fastp, MiXCR clone assembly, productive beta chains retained. Merged by CDR3 protein, the rows form single entries marked with the most common genes and DNA. For this sample the table gives about 800,000 distinct CDR3 sequences, of which about half were detected only once. The ten largest clones capture roughly 18% of the sample. Specimen: blood. These receptors originate from an elderly man in good health.

A word on this clonotype: The junction shows a germline mismatch at one end, possibly a read error. The chain carries TRBV2 and TRBJ2-3; no clear D. From germline, CDR1 is SNHLY and CDR2 FYNNEI. This CDR3 comprises 11 residues. As DNA, the CDR3 is TGTGCCGGCAGGCTCACAGATACGCAGTATTTT. It codes for CAGRLTDTQYF. Based on the CDR3 plus reference TRBV2 and TRBJ2-3, the full variable domain is EPEVTQTPSHQVTQMGQEVILRCVPISNHLYFYWYRQILGQKVEFLVSFYNNEISEKSEIFDDQFSVERPDGSNFTLKIRSTKLEDSAMYFCAGRLTDTQYFGPGTRLTVL.

The gene calls are TRBV6-2 or TRBV6-3 and TRBJ2-1; 9 nucleotides align to TRBD1. The CDR3 sequence is 15 residues long. Germline values: CDR1 MNHEY, CDR2 SVGEGT. V trimming: 5 bases; J trimming: 7 bases; junction bases outside the gene matches: 9. CDR3 residues: CASSHPGQGLNEQFF. The CDR3 DNA is TGTGCCAGCAGTCACCCGGGACAGGGCCTGAATGAGCAGTTCTTC.

This clonotype was seen a few times. The chain has TRBV7-2 and TRBJ2-3; D gene unclear. CDR3 length: 13 residues. From germline, CDR1 is SGHTA and CDR2 FQGNSA. The V gene lost 4 bases and the J gene lost 4 bases, with 9 bases spanning the gap. The CDR3 is CASSSRHPDTQYF. As DNA, the CDR3 is TGTGCCAGCAGCTCGCGACACCCAGATACGCAGTATTTT.

This clonotype was seen at least ten times. The V call is TRBV12-3 or TRBV12-4, the J call TRBJ2-1; D is ambiguous. V was shortened by 4 bases and J by 0 bases, with 10 bases between the two germline ends. The CDR3 runs 15 residues. CDR3 coding DNA: TGTGCCAGCAGTTCCACGATAAGCTCCTACAATGAGCAGTTCTTC. This gives the protein CASSSTISSYNEQFF.

About this clonotype: This may be a read error, as it is one base from a much larger clone. The rearrangement uses TRBV21-1 and TRBJ2-5; whether TRBD1, the table's D call, matches the DNA was not checked. The J call may not be correct, given that the DNA end is closer to TRBJ2-7. TRBV21-1 is shown as a pseudogene. The CDR3 extends over 12 amino acids. In DNA, the CDR3 is TGTTCCACCCGGGACAGGGACTACGAGCAGTACTTC. It is translated as CSTRDRDYEQYF.

J is TRBJ2-4 and V is TRBV30; perhaps TRBD1 as D (6 bases). The DNA end is more similar to TRBJ2-7, so the J call may be wrong. The length of the CDR3 is 16 residues. Germline CDR1 GTSNPN, CDR2 SVGIG (reference sequence). In DNA form, the CDR3 reads TGTGCCTGGAGTGTACCCCGCGGGTTCCAGGGGTACGAGCAGTACTTC. The encoded protein is CAWSVPRGFQGYEQYF.

The V call is TRBV4-2, the J call TRBJ2-7, with 9 bases fitting TRBD1. Per germline, CDR1 LGHNA and CDR2 YNFKEQ. The CDR3 spans 15 residues. Trimming removed 4 bases from V and 0 bases from J; junction bases left unmatched: 4. CDR3 DNA: TGTGCCAGCAGCCGAGGGACAGGGAACTCCTACGAGCAGTACTTC. Its translation is CASSRGTGNSYEQYF.

As for this clonotype: One junction end disagrees with the germline gene, perhaps due to a read error. This chain links TRBV5-1 with TRBJ2-1; the match to TRBD1 covers 8 bases. This CDR3 spans 14 amino acids. Germline V CDR1 and CDR2: SGHRS, YFSETQ. The CDR3 bases are TGCGCCAGCAGTTTGGGACAGGTCTACAATGAGCAGTTCTTC. It specifies CASSLGQVYNEQFF.

This rearrangement joins TRBV28 to TRBJ2-6; 10 bases are shared with TRBD1. The CDR3 totals 17 residues. Germline trimming cut 8 bases from V and 0 bases from J; bases unmatched to any gene: 7. The germline gives CDR1 MDHEN, CDR2 SYDVKM. The CDR3 loop is CASGSGQGRSGANVLTF. The CDR3 region has the DNA TGTGCCAGCGGCTCGGGACAGGGGCGCTCTGGGGCCAACGTCCTGACTTTC.

The chain recombines TRBV7-3 with TRBJ2-1; TRBD2 matches at 10 bases. Germline V lookup: CDR1 SGHTA, CDR2 FQGTGA. Trimming removed 5 bases from V and 7 bases from J; junction bases left unmatched: 11. This CDR3 has 16 residues. DNA for the CDR3: TGTGCCAGCAGCCTGGAGGGGTCTAGCGGGAGTAATGAGCAGTTCTTC. This encodes CASSLEGSSGSNEQFF.

To note about this clonotype: A junction end diverges from the germline sequence, so it may reflect a read error. The chain uses TRBV6-1 and TRBJ1-3, with no clear D. The CDR3 covers 12 residues. Per germline, CDR1 MNHNS and CDR2 SASEGT. The DNA for the CDR3 is TGTGCCAGCACTGAAACGAGAAACACCATATATTTT. Protein sequence: CASTETRNTIYF.

The V gene is TRBV27, the J gene TRBJ2-3; 12 nucleotides match TRBD2. The ends lost 8 bases at V and 5 bases at J; junction bases unmatched: 11. The germline V gene encodes CDR1 MNHEY and CDR2 SMNVEV (reference sequence). This CDR3 has 16 amino acids. CDR3 nucleotides: TGTGCCAGCGGTGGTTCCATACTAGCGGGAGGAGATACGCAGTATTTT. Protein product: CASGGSILAGGDTQYF.

Note on this clonotype: This may come from a read error, since a much larger clone is one base off. V usage is TRBV4-2 and J usage is TRBJ2-5; tentatively, D is TRBD2 (5 bases). Germline CDR1 LGHNA, CDR2 YNFKEQ. This CDR3 comprises 15 residues. Trimming removed 4 bases from V and 11 bases from J, with 23 bases in between. CDR3 region: CASSRGSAKSHEQYF. CDR3 sequence (DNA): TGTGCCAGCAGCCGGGGTAGCGCCAAGAGCCATGAGCAGTACTTC.

The J gene is TRBJ2-5, the V gene TRBV20-1, with TRBD1 matching 8 bases. The CDR3 runs 12 residues. Per the germline V gene, CDR1 is DFQATT and CDR2 is SNEGSKA (reference sequence). Germline trimming cut 5 bases from V and 2 bases from J; bases unmatched to any gene: 1. CDR3 DNA sequence: TGCAGTGCTCACAGGGGGCAAGAGACCCAGTACTTC. It yields the protein CSAHRGQETQYF.

This sequence joins TRBV20-1 and TRBJ2-5, with TRBD2 identical over 12 bases. The CDR3 has 16 amino acids. Germline V gives CDR1 DFQATT, CDR2 SNEGSKA (reference sequence). The ends lost 3 bases at V and 5 bases at J; junction bases unmatched: 10. CDR3 nucleotides: TGCAGTGCTAGCCTGACTAGCGGGAGCCAAGTGGAGACCCAGTACTTC. Translation: CSASLTSGSQVETQYF.

This clonotype was observed at least ten times. This chain links TRBV12-3 or TRBV12-4 with TRBJ2-5; 16 bases map to TRBD2. J lost 2 bases, V lost 5 bases, and 2 bases had no gene match. The CDR3 totals 16 residues. CDR3: CASSPGLAGGQETQYF. The CDR3 DNA follows: TGTGCCAGCAGTCCGGGACTAGCGGGAGGGCAAGAGACCCAGTACTTC.